One sample yielded the 30 T cell receptor beta chains listed below, sequenced in a study of STAT5B mutations in CD4+ large granular lymphocyte leukemia. Data came from immunoSEQ multiplex PCR; TCRdb stores just in-frame clones and leaves some out. Found here are fewer than 35,000 clones, approximately 76% of them singletons; the top ten hold about 0.45%. Material for sequencing was CD4+ T cells from blood buffy coats. These receptors were taken from a human donor in good health.

This clone showed up just once. The chain combines TRBV11-2 with TRBJ2-3; D possibly uses TRBD1 or TRBD2 (5 bases each). The germline gives CDR1 SGHAT, CDR2 FQNNGV. Deletions cut 6 bases from V and 6 bases from J, with 19 bases between. CDR3 length equals 15 residues. The CDR3 region is CASRSPGRSSDTQYF. CDR3 sequence (DNA): TGTGCCAGCAGGTCTCCAGGGAGATCATCCGATACGCAGTATTTT.

This chain uses TRBV5-3 with TRBJ1-1; weak D call: TRBD1 (5 bases). TRBV5-3 is recorded as an ORF, its role being uncertain. The V gene lost 4 bases and the J gene lost 2 bases, with 15 bases spanning the gap. The CDR3 runs 15 residues. CDR3 sequence (DNA): TGTGCCAGAAGCCCGACCCGACAGAGAAACACTGAAGCTTTCTTT. Its protein is CARSPTRQRNTEAFF.

The chain is built from TRBV27 and TRBJ2-1, with D unresolved. Trimming removed 1 base at V and 8 bases at J, with 9 bases between. The CDR3 covers 13 residues. From germline, CDR1 is MNHEY and CDR2 SMNVEV (reference sequence). The CDR3 here is CASSLWQVDEQFF. The CDR3 bases are TGTGCCAGCAGTTTATGGCAGGTCGATGAGCAGTTCTTC.

This chain joins TRBV30 and TRBJ2-5; D is uncertain. CDR1 is GTSNPN, CDR2 SVGIG, per germline (reference sequence). The CDR3 consists of 12 residues. With 0 bases removed from V and 5 bases from J, the gap between germline ends came to 7 bases. CDR3 residues: CAWSVLAETQYF. The CDR3 DNA is TGTGCCTGGAGTGTACTTGCGGAGACCCAGTACTTC.

J is TRBJ2-7 and V is TRBV5-5; 8 nucleotides line up with TRBD1. The trim removed 4 bases at V and 2 bases at J, leaving 11 bases unmatched. The CDR3 spans 16 residues. Germline CDR1 is SGHKS and CDR2 is YYEKEE (reference sequence). The CDR3, as DNA: TGTGCCAGCAGCCGAGGGGGGCAGGGGGCGGCCTACGAGCAGTACTTC. Translated: CASSRGGQGAAYEQYF.

The V and J genes are TRBV7-6 and TRBJ1-1; TRBD1 is a possible D gene (6 bases). V lost 5 bases and J lost 1, with 11 bases in between. Per germline, CDR1 SGHVS and CDR2 FNYEAQ. CDR3 length equals 14 residues. Here the CDR3 reads CASSGGARNTEAFF. In DNA form, the CDR3 reads TGTGCCAGCAGCGGGGGGGCTAGGAACACTGAAGCTTTCTTT.

The V call is TRBV6-5, the J call TRBJ1-1; D not certain. The CDR3 contains 14 residues. V lost 6 bases to trimming and J lost 5 bases, with 16 bases between them. Germline loops: CDR1 MNHEY, CDR2 SVGAGI. CDR3 DNA: TGTGCCAGCAGCATCTCCTTGGGAGGGACTGAAGCTTTCTTT. It translates to CASSISLGGTEAFF.

Only a few counts were recorded for this clone. This chain connects TRBV7-6 to TRBJ2-2, with unresolved D. Trimming cost V 1 base and J 8 bases, with 5 bases left between them. Germline V gene data show CDR1 as SGHVS and CDR2 as FNYEAQ. CDR3 size: 12 residues. The CDR3: CASSLVEGELFF. CDR3 sequence (DNA): TGTGCCAGCAGCTTAGTGGAAGGGGAGCTGTTTTTT.

The genes are TRBV30 and TRBJ2-3; 8 bases are shared with TRBD2. From germline, CDR1 is GTSNPN and CDR2 SVGIG (reference sequence). The J segment lost 6 bases and the V segment lost 2 bases, leaving 7 bases of the junction unmatched. The CDR3 covers 14 residues. CDR3 residues: CAWSWGGGSDTQYF. In DNA form, the CDR3 reads TGTGCCTGGAGTTGGGGCGGGGGGTCTGATACGCAGTATTTT.

The J gene is TRBJ1-4, the V gene TRBV7-9, with a possible D match to TRBD1 (6 bases). V lost 5 bases and J 8 bases, leaving 18 bases between the germline ends. The CDR3 runs 15 residues. CDR1 is SEHNR and CDR2 is FQNEAQ in the germline V gene (reference sequence). The CDR3: CASSPGGTYGEKLFF. The CDR3 nucleotides read TGTGCCAGCAGCCCCGGGGGGACATATGGAGAAAAACTGTTTTTT.

The genes are TRBV28 and TRBJ1-5, with D uncertain. Trimming took off 1 base at V and 3 bases at J, with 19 bases between the two ends. The germline CDR1 and CDR2 sequences are MDHEN and SYDVKM. The CDR3 contains 18 residues. CDR3 in amino acids: CASSLLGLTDQYNQPQHF. The CDR3 DNA reads as TGTGCCAGCAGTTTATTGGGTCTGACCGATCAGTACAATCAGCCCCAGCATTTT.

A single count supports this clone. The chain has TRBV19 and TRBJ2-3; tentative D call: TRBD1 (6 bases). Germline assignment: CDR1 LNHDA and CDR2 SQIVND (reference sequence). Trimming pared 2 bases from V and 5 bases from J, leaving 8 bases between. This CDR3 comprises 13 residues. Here the CDR3 DNA reads TGTGCCAGTAGTATAACAGGGATAGATACGCAGTATTTT. Protein: CASSITGIDTQYF.

The chain joins TRBV28 to TRBJ1-2, with D maybe TRBD1 (6 bases). V was clipped by 10 bases and J by 4 bases, with 13 bases between them. The CDR3 contains 12 residues. Germline CDR1 MDHEN, CDR2 SYDVKM. Here the CDR3 reads CATALQGYGYTF. The DNA of the CDR3 is TGTGCCACCGCATTACAGGGCTATGGCTACACCTTC.

V usage is TRBV7-2 and J usage is TRBJ2-3; D uncertain. The germline V gene encodes CDR1 SGHTA and CDR2 FQGNSA. V lost 3 bases to trimming and J lost 2 bases, with 9 bases between them. This CDR3 contains 14 residues. CDR3 protein: CASSFEASTDTQYF. The CDR3 DNA is TGTGCCAGCAGCTTTGAAGCGTCCACAGATACGCAGTATTTT.

The genes are TRBV6-1 and TRBJ1-2; no clear D gene. The CDR3 sequence is 16 residues long. V lost 3 bases and J lost 1, with 15 bases in between. Germline V CDR1 and CDR2: MNHNS, SASEGT. The CDR3 region is CASSDYGLGSNYGYTF. The CDR3 coding sequence is TGTGCCAGCAGTGATTATGGGTTAGGCAGTAACTATGGCTACACCTTC.

V gene TRBV19 combines with J gene TRBJ1-6; 7 bases are shared with TRBD1. The V segment lost 7 bases and the J segment 6 bases; nucleotides outside the gene matches: 6. The CDR3 is 14 amino acids. Germline CDR1 is LNHDA and CDR2 is SQIVND (reference sequence). This CDR3 is CASTWGQSNSPLHF. CDR3 nucleotide sequence: TGTGCCAGTACCTGGGGACAGTCTAATTCACCCCTCCACTTT.

The genes are TRBV5-4 and TRBJ2-7, with a tentative D call TRBD1 (5 bases). Germline CDR1 reads SGHNT; CDR2 reads YYREEE (reference sequence). The CDR3 has 14 amino acids. Trimming shortened V by 4 bases and J by 6 bases, and 17 bases separated the two germline ends. The CDR3 sequence is CASSAGGAFFEQYF. The CDR3 DNA reads as TGTGCCAGCAGCGCAGGTGGGGCTTTCTTCGAGCAGTACTTC.

The chain has TRBV6-5 and TRBJ1-2; 9 positions agree with TRBD1. CDR3 length: 12 residues. In germline, CDR1 is MNHEY, CDR2 SVGAGI. Trimming took 8 bases from V and 6 from J; bases not matched to a gene: 4. Written as DNA, the CDR3 is TGTGCCAGCGGTGACAGGGGGGATGGCTACACCTTC. This gives the protein CASGDRGDGYTF.

The chain uses TRBV5-1 and TRBJ2-3; no reliable D call. V shed 4 bases and J shed 2 bases, with 11 bases lying between them. The CDR3 extends over 14 amino acids. Looked up from germline, CDR1 is SGHRS and CDR2 is YFSETQ. The CDR3 coding sequence is TGCGCCAGCAGCCCCGGACCACCCACAGATACGCAGTATTTT. Translated: CASSPGPPTDTQYF.

The chain employs TRBV11-2 and TRBJ2-5; 11 nucleotides match TRBD2. With 1 base clipped from V and 5 bases from J, the junction kept 12 bases outside the gene matches. The CDR3 runs to 18 residues. Germline assignment: CDR1 SGHAT and CDR2 FQNNGV. The CDR3 sequence is CASSLGVGSGGAGETQYF. CDR3 coding DNA: TGTGCCAGCAGCTTAGGAGTTGGTAGCGGGGGGGCCGGGGAGACCCAGTACTTC.

The V and J genes are TRBV28 and TRBJ2-6; 7 nucleotides align to TRBD1. V lost 7 bases, J lost 1 base, and 4 bases stayed unmatched. Germline CDR1 MDHEN, CDR2 SYDVKM. The CDR3 contains 15 residues. This CDR3 is CASTLRGSGANVLTF. The CDR3 nucleotides read TGTGCCAGCACCCTCAGGGGGTCTGGGGCCAACGTCCTGACTTTC.

J is TRBJ1-5 and V is TRBV21-1. TRBV21-1 is a documented pseudogene. The CDR3 loop spans 15 amino acids. This CDR3 is CASSKKKAGNQPQHF. The DNA for the CDR3 is TGTGCCAGCAGCAAAAAAAAAGCAGGCAATCAGCCCCAGCATTTT.

The chain couples TRBV6-5 to TRBJ2-1; unclear D gene. Germline CDR1 is MNHEY and CDR2 is SVGAGI. The V end was cut by 6 bases, the J end by 9 bases, with 9 bases between. The length of the CDR3 is 11 residues. The CDR3 region has the DNA TGTGCCAGCAGCTACCGGGCTGAGCAGTTCTTC. This codes for CASSYRAEQFF.

The chain combines TRBV25-1 with TRBJ2-5; D gene ambiguous. Germline V CDR1 and CDR2: MGHDK, SYGVNS. Trimming took 5 bases from V and 4 from J, leaving 5 bases between them. This CDR3 contains 11 residues. The CDR3 is CASSLLETQYF. The CDR3 DNA follows: TGTGCCAGCAGTCTCCTAGAGACCCAGTACTTC. The full variable domain, rest sourced from reference TRBV25-1 and TRBJ2-5, is EADIYQTPRYLVIGTGKKITLECSQTMGHDKMYWYQQDPGMELHLIHYSYGVNSTEKGDLSSESTVSRIRTEHFPLTLESARPSHTSQYLCASSLLETQYFGPGTRLLVL.

This chain connects TRBV10-3 to TRBJ1-2; D gene uncertain. Trimming took off 6 bases at V and 8 bases at J, with 16 bases between the two ends. CDR3 length equals 13 residues. CDR1 is ENHRY and CDR2 is SYGVKD in the germline V gene. The chain's CDR3 is CAISIQETRGYTF. The CDR3, as DNA: TGTGCCATCAGCATCCAAGAAACGAGGGGCTACACCTTC.

The chain joins TRBV2 to TRBJ2-5; 9 bases agree with TRBD2. The CDR3 spans 16 residues. With V trimmed by 6 bases and J by 2 bases, 10 bases remained unmatched. Per the germline V gene, CDR1 is SNHLY and CDR2 is FYNNEI. CDR3 sequence: CASSWTVAGAQETQYF. DNA of the CDR3: TGTGCCAGCAGCTGGACAGTAGCGGGGGCGCAAGAGACCCAGTACTTC.

The chain joins TRBV18 to TRBJ1-5, with TRBD1 matching 7 bases. The CDR3 has 14 amino acids. The ends lost 3 bases at V and 2 bases at J; junction bases unmatched: 1. Germline V CDR1 and CDR2: KGHSH, LQKENI. DNA for the CDR3: TGTGCCAGCTCACCCCAGGGGGGCAATCAGCCCCAGCATTTT. Its protein product is CASSPQGGNQPQHF.

The table lists this clone with a few counts. The V and J genes are TRBV19 and TRBJ1-2, with TRBD1 identical over 7 bases. This CDR3 has 14 amino acids. From germline, CDR1 is LNHDA and CDR2 SQIVND (reference sequence). V shed 5 bases, J shed 0 bases, and the junction held 3 bases outside the gene matches. DNA of the CDR3: TGTGCCAGTAGTCCGGGACAGCCTAACTATGGCTACACCTTC. It translates to CASSPGQPNYGYTF.

The chain recombines TRBV19 with TRBJ1-1; D gene uncertain. Germline CDR1 reads LNHDA; CDR2 reads SQIVND (reference sequence). The CDR3 contains 15 residues. The V gene lost 6 bases and the J gene lost 4 bases, with 18 bases spanning the gap. The CDR3 sequence is CASSPSPGPGTEAFF. The CDR3 bases are TGTGCCAGTAGCCCTTCCCCTGGTCCAGGCACTGAAGCTTTCTTT.

This clone turned up a few times. This sequence joins TRBV6-8 and TRBJ1-2, with D tentatively TRBD1 (5 bases). V lost 4 bases, J lost 5 bases, and 8 bases lay in between. This CDR3 contains 12 residues. The V gene's germline CDR1 is MNHGY and CDR2 SAAAGT. CDR3 loop: CASSSGSYGYTF. The CDR3 DNA follows: TGTGCCAGCAGTTCAGGGTCTTATGGCTACACCTTC.